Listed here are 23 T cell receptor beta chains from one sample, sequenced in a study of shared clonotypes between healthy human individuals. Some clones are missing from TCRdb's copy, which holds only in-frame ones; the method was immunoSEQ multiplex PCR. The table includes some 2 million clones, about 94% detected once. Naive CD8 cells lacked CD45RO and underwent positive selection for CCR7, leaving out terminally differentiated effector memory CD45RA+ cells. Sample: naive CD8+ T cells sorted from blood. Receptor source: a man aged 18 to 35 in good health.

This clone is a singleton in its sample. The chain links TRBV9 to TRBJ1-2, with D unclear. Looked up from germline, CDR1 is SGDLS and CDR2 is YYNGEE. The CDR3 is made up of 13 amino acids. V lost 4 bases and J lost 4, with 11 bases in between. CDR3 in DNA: TGTGCCAGCAGCCAGGACGGAATCTATGGCTACACCTTC. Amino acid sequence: CASSQDGIYGYTF.

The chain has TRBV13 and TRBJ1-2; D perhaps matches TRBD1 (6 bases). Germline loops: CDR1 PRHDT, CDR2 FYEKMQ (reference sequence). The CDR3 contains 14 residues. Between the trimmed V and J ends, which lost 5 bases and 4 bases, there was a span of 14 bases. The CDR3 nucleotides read TGTGCCAGCAGCCCTCGGGACACCTCCTATGGCTACACCTTC. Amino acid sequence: CASSPRDTSYGYTF.

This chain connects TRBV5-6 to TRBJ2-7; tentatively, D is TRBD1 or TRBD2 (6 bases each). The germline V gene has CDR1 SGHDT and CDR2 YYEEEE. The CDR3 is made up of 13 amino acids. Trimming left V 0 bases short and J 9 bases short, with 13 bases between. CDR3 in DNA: TGTGCCAGCAGCTTGGTTCGACAGGAGGGGCAGTACTTC. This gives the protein CASSLVRQEGQYF.

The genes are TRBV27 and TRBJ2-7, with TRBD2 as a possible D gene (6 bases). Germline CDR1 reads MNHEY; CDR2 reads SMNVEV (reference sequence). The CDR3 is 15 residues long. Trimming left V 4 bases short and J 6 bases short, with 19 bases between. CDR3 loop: CASSSPRGNRAEQYF. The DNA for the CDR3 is TGTGCCAGCAGTTCCCCCCGCGGGAATAGAGCCGAGCAGTACTTC.

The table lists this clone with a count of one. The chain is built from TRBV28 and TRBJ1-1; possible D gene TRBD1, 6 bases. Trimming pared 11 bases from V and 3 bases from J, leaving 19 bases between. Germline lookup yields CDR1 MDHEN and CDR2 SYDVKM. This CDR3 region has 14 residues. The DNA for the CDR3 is TGTGCCGGAACAAGGAGGAGGGGGTACACTGAAGCTTTCTTT. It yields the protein CAGTRRRGYTEAFF.

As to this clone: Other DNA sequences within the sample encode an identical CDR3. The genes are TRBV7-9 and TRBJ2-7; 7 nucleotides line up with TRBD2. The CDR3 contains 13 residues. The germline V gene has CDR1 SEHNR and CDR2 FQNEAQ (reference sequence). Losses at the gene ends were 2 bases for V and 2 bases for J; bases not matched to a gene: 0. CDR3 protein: CASSLLAAYEQYF. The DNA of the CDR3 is TGTGCCAGCAGCTTACTAGCGGCCTACGAGCAGTACTTC.

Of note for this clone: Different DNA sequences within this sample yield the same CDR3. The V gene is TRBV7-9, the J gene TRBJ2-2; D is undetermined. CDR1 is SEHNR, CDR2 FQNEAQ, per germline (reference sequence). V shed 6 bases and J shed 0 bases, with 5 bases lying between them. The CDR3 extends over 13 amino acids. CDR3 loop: CASSPTNTGELFF. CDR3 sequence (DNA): TGTGCCAGCAGTCCGACGAACACCGGGGAGCTGTTTTTT.

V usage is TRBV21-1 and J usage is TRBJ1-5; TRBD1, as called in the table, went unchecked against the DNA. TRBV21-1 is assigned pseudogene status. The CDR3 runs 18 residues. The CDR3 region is CASSHAPPGTGGNQPQHF. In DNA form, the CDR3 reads TGTGCCAGCAGCCATGCCCCCCCCGGGACAGGGGGCAATCAGCCCCAGCATTTT.

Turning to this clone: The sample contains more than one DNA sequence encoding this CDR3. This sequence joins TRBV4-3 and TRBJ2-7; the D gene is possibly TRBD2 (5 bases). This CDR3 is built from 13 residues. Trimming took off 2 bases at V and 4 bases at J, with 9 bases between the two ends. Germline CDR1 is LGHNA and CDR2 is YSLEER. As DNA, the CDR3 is TGCGCCAGCAGCCAATGGACTGGGTACGAGCAGTACTTC. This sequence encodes CASSQWTGYEQYF.

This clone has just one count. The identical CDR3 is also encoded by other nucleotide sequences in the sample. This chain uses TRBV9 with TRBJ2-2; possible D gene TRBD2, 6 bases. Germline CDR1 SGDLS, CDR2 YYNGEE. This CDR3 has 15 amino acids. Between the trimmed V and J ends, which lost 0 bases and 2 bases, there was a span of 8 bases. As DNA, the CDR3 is TGTGCCAGCAGCGTAGGGACTACTAACACCGGGGAGCTGTTTTTT. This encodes CASSVGTTNTGELFF.

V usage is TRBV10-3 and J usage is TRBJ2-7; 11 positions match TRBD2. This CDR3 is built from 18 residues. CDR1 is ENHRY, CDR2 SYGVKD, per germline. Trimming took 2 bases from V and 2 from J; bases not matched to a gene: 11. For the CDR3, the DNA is TGTGCCATCAGTGAGGGGACTAGCGGTACCGACGCTACCTACGAGCAGTACTTC. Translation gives CAISEGTSGTDATYEQYF.

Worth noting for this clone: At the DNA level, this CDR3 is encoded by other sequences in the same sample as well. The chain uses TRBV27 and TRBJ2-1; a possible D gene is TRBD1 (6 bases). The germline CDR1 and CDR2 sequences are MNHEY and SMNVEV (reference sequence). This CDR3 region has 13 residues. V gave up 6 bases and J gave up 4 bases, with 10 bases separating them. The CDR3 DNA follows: TGTGCCAGCAGGTTGGACAGTTACAATGAGCAGTTCTTC. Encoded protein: CASRLDSYNEQFF.

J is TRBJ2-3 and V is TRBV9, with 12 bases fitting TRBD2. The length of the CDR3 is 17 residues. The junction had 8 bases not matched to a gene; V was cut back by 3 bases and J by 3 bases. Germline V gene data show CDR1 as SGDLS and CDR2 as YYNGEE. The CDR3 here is CASSDPTSGGGTDTQYF. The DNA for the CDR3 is TGTGCCAGCAGCGACCCGACTAGCGGGGGTGGGACAGATACGCAGTATTTT.

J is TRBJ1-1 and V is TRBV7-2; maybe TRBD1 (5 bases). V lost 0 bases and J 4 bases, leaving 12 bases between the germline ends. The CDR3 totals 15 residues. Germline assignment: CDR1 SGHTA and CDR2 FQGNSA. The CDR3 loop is CASSLAGWGGTEAFF. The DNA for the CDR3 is TGTGCCAGCAGCTTAGCGGGCTGGGGCGGCACTGAAGCTTTCTTT.

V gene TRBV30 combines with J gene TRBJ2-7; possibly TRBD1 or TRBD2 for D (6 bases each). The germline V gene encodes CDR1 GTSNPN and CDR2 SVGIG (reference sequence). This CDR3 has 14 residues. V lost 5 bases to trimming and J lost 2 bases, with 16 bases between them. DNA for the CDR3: TGTGCCTGGGGGAGGATGGACAGTACCTACGAGCAGTACTTC. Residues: CAWGRMDSTYEQYF.

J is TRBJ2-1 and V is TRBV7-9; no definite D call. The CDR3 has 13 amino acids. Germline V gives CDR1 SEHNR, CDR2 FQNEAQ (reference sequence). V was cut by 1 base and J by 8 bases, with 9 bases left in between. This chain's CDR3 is CASSLGVLYEQFF. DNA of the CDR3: TGTGCCAGCAGCTTAGGTGTTTTATATGAGCAGTTCTTC.

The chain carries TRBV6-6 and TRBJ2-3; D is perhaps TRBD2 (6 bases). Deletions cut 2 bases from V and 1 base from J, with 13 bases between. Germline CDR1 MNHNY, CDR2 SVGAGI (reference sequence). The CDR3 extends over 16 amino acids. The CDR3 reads CASSYRAGEGTDTQYF. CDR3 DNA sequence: TGTGCCAGCAGTTACAGAGCGGGCGAGGGCACAGATACGCAGTATTTT.

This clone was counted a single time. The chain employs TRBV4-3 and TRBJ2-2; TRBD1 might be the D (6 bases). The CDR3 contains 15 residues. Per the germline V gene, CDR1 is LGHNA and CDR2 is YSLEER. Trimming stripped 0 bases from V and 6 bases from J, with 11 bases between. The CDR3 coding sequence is TGCGCCAGCAGCCAAGATTCTGGGGGCTCCGGGGAGCTGTTTTTT. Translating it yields CASSQDSGGSGELFF.

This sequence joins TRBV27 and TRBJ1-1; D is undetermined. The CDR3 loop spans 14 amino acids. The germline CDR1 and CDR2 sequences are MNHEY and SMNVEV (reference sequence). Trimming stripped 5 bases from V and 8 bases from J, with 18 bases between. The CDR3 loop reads CASSPAERSDEAFF. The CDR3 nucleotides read TGTGCCAGCAGTCCGGCAGAGCGATCGGACGAAGCTTTCTTT.

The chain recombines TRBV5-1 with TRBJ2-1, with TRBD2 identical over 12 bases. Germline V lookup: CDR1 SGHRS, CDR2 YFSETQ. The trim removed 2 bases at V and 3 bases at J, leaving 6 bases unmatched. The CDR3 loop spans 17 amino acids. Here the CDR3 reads CASSLVTSGGGYNEQFF. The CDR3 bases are TGCGCCAGCAGCTTAGTGACTAGCGGGGGAGGCTACAATGAGCAGTTCTTC.

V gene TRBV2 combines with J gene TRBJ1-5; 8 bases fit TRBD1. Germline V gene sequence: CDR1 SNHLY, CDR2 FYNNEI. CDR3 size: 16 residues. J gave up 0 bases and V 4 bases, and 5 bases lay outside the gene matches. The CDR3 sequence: CASSVGTGYSNQPQHF. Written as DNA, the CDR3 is TGTGCCAGCAGTGTCGGGACAGGCTATAGCAATCAGCCCCAGCATTTT.

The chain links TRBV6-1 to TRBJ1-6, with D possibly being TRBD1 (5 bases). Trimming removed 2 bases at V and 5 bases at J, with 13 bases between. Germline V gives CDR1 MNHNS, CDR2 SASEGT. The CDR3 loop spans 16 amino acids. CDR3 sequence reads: CASSEIPREHNSPLHF. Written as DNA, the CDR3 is TGTGCCAGCAGTGAAATCCCCAGGGAGCATAATTCACCCCTCCACTTT.

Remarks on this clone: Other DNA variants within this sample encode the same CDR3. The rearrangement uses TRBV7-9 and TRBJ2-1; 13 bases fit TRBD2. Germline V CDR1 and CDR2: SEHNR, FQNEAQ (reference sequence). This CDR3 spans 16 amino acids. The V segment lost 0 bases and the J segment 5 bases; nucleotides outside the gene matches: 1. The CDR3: CASSLAGLAGNNEQFF. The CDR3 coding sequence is TGTGCCAGCAGCTTAGCGGGACTAGCGGGAAACAATGAGCAGTTCTTC.